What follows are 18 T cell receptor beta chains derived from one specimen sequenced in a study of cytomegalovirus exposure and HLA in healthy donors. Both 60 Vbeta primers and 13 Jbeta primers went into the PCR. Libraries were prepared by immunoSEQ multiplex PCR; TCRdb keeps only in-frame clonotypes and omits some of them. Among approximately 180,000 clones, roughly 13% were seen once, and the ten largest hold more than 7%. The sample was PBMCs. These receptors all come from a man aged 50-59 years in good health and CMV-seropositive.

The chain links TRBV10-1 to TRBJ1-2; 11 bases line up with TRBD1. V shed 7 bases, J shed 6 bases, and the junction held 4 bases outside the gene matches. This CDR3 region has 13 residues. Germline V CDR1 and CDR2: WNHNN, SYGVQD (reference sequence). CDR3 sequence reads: CASIGQGANGYTF. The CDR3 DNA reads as TGCGCCAGCATTGGACAGGGGGCTAATGGCTACACCTTC.

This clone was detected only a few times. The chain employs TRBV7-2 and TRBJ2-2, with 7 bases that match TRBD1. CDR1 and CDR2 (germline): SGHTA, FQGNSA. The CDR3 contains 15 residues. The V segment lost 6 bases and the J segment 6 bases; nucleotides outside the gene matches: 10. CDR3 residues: CASSTPTGTAGELFF. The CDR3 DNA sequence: TGTGCCAGCAGTACTCCGACAGGGACGGCCGGGGAGCTGTTTTTT.

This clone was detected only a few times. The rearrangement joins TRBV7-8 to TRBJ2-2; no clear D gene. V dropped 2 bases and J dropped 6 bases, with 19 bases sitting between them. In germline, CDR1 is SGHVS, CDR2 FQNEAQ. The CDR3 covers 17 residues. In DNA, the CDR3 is TGTGCCAGCAGCTTATCGTCGGCAGGAACATTGGCCGGGGAGCTGTTTTTT. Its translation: CASSLSSAGTLAGELFF. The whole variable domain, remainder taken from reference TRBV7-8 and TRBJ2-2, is GAGVSQSPRYKVAKRGQDVALRCDPISGHVSLFWYQQALGQGPEFLTYFQNEAQLDKSGLPSDRFFAERPEGSVSTLKIQRTQQEDSAVYLCASSLSSAGTLAGELFFGEGSRLTVL.

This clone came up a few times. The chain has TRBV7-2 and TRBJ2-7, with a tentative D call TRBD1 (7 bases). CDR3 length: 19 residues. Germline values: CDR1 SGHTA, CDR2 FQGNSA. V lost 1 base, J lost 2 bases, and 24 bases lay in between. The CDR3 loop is CASSLGVGVSGGLTYEQYV. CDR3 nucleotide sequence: TGTGCCAGCAGCTTAGGGGTAGGCGTGTCAGGGGGGTTGACCTACGAGCAGTACGTC.

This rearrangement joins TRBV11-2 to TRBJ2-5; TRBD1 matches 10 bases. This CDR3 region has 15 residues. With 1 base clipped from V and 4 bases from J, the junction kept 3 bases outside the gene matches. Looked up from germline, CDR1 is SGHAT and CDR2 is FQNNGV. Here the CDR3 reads CASSLVGQGGETQYF. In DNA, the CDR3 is TGTGCCAGCAGCTTAGTAGGACAGGGGGGAGAGACCCAGTACTTC.

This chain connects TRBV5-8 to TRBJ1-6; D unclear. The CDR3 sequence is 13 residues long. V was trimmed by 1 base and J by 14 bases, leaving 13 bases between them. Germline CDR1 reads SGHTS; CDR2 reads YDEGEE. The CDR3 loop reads CASSLREGRALHF. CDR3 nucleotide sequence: TGTGCCAGCAGCTTGCGCGAGGGTAGGGCCCTCCACTTT.

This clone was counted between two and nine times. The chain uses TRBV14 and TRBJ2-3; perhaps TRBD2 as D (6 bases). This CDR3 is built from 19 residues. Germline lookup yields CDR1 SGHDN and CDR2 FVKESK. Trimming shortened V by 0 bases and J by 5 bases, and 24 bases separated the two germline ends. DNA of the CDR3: TGTGCCAGCAGCCAAGATGGCCGGAGGGGAACCGGTCGGAGAGATACGCAGTATTTT. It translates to CASSQDGRRGTGRRDTQYF.

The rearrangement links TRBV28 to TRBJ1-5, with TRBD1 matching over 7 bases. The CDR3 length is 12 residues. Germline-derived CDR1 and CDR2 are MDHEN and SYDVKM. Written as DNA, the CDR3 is TGTGTCGCGACAGGGCGCAATCAGCCCCAGCATTTT. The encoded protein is CVATGRNQPQHF.

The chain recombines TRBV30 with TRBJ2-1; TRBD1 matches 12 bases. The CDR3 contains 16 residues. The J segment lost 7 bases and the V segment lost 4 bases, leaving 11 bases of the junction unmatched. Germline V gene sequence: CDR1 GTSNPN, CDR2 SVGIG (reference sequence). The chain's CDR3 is CAWNRDRGRTLNEQFF. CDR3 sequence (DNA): TGTGCCTGGAACAGGGACAGGGGGCGCACATTGAATGAGCAGTTCTTC. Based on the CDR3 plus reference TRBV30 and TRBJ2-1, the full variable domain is SQTIHQWPATLVQPVGSPLSLECTVEGTSNPNLYWYRQAAGRGLQLLFYSVGIGQISSEVPQNLSASRPQDRQFILSSKKLLLSDSGFYLCAWNRDRGRTLNEQFFGPGTRLTVL.

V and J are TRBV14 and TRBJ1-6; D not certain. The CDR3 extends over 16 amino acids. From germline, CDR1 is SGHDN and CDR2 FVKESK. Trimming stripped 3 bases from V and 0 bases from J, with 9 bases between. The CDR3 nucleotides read TGTGCCAGCAGCCAGATGGGGAGCTCCTATAATTCACCCCTCCACTTT. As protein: CASSQMGSSYNSPLHF. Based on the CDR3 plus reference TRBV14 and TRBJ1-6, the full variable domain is EAGVTQFPSHSVIEKGQTVTLRCDPISGHDNLYWYRRVMGKEIKFLLHFVKESKQDESGMPNNRFLAERTGGTYSTLKVQPAELEDSGVYFCASSQMGSSYNSPLHFGNGTRLTVT.

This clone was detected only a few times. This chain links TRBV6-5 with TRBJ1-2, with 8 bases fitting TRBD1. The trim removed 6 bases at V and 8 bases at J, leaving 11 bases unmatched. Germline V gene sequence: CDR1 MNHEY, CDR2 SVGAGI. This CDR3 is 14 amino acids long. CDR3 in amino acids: CASRTGQVIGGYTF. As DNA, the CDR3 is TGTGCCAGCAGGACGGGACAGGTCATCGGAGGCTACACCTTC.

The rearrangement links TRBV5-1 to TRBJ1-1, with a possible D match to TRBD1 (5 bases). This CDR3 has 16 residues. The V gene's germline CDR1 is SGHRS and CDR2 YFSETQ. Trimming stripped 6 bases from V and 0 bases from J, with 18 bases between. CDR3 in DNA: TGCGCCAGCATCAAAATCGGGGGGGTTATGAACACTGAAGCTTTCTTT. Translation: CASIKIGGVMNTEAFF.

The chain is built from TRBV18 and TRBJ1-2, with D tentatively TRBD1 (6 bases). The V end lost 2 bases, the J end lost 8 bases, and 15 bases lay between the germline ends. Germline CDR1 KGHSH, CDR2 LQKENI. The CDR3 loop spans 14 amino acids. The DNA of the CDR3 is TGTGCCAGCTCACCAAATGGGGGCGTGGAGGGCTACACCTTC. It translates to CASSPNGGVEGYTF.

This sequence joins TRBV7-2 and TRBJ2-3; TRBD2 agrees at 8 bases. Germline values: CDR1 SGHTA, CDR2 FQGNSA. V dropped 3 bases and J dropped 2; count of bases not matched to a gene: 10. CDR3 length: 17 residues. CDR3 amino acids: CASSFRQKRGFTDTQYF. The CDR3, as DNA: TGTGCCAGCAGCTTTAGGCAAAAGCGGGGGTTCACAGATACGCAGTATTTT.

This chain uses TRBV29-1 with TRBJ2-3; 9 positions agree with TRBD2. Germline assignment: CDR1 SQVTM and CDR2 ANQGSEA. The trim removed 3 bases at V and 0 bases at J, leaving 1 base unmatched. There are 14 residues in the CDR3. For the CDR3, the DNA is TGCAGCGTTGATGCGGGGGGGAGCACAGATACGCAGTATTTT. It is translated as CSVDAGGSTDTQYF.

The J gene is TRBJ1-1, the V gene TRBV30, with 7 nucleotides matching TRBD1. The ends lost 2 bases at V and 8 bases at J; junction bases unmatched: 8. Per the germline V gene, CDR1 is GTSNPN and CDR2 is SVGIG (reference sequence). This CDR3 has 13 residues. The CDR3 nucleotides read TGTGCCTGGAGTCCAACACAGGGGAGCGAAGCTTTCTTT. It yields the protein CAWSPTQGSEAFF.

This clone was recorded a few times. The CDR3 DNA reads as TGCGCCAGCAGGCAGGGCGAGTCCTATAATTCACCCCTCCACTTT. This sequence encodes CASRQGESYNSPLHF. The chain employs TRBV4-3 and TRBJ1-6, with a tentative D call TRBD1 (5 bases). The CDR3 runs to 15 residues. V dropped 6 bases and J dropped 1 base, with 10 bases sitting between them. In germline, CDR1 is LGHNA, CDR2 YSLEER.

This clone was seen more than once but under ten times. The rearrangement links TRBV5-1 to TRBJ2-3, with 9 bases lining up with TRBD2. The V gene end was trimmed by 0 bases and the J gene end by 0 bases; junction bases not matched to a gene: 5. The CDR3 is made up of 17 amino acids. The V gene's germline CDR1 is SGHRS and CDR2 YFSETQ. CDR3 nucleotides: TGCGCCAGCAGCTTGGCGGCTAGCGGGGAGAGCACAGATACGCAGTATTTT. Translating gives CASSLAASGESTDTQYF. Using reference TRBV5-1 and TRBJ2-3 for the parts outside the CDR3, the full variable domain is KAGVTQTPRYLIKTRGQQVTLSCSPISGHRSVSWYQQTPGQGLQFLFEYFSETQRNKGNFPGRFSGRQFSNSRSEMNVSTLELGDSALYLCASSLAASGESTDTQYFGPGTRLTVL.